The source of this T cell receptor beta chain is a study of T cell changes during pregnancy in multiple sclerosis. CDR1 is DFQATT and CDR2 is SNEGSKA in the germline V gene (reference sequence). The CDR3 extends over 11 amino acids. V was trimmed by 5 bases and J by 4 bases, leaving 9 bases between them. Clones were sequenced by immunoSEQ multiplex PCR, and TCRdb holds only the in-frame ones, with some missing. The table has around 73,000 clones, 85% to 95% seen once. On this clone itself: The same CDR3 arises from other DNA sequences in this sample as well.

V and J are TRBV20-1 and TRBJ2-7; possibly TRBD1 for D (6 bases). The source material was peripheral blood, sampled in the third trimester of pregnancy. The receptor comes from a female donor in good health, enrolled as a control in a pregnancy study. The CDR3 region is CSAPTGYEQYF. DNA for the CDR3: TGCAGTGCTCCAACAGGGTACGAGCAGTACTTC.